This T cell receptor beta chain stems from a study of control samples from healthy donors and cancer patients. This clone was seen once. CDR1 and CDR2 (germline): SGHNT, YENEEA. This CDR3 has 13 residues. V dropped 0 bases and J dropped 5 bases, with 6 bases sitting between them. Libraries were prepared by immunoSEQ multiplex PCR; TCRdb keeps only in-frame clonotypes and omits some of them. The top ten hold around an eighth of the sample, which has about 95,000 clones, roughly 90% seen once. Material for sequencing was blood. This clonotype was sampled from a woman in her seventies in good health. This chain uses TRBV11-3 with TRBJ2-3; D gene ambiguous. The CDR3 here is CASSLDELDTQYF. CDR3 DNA sequence: TGTGCCAGCAGCTTAGATGAGCTAGATACGCAGTATTTT. Together with reference TRBV11-3 and TRBJ2-3, the CDR3 gives the full variable domain: EAGVVQSPRYKIIEKKQPVAFWCNPISGHNTLYWYLQNLGQGPELLIRYENEEAVDDSQLPKDRFSAERLKGVDSTLKIQPAELGDSAVYLCASSLDELDTQYFGPGTRLTVL.